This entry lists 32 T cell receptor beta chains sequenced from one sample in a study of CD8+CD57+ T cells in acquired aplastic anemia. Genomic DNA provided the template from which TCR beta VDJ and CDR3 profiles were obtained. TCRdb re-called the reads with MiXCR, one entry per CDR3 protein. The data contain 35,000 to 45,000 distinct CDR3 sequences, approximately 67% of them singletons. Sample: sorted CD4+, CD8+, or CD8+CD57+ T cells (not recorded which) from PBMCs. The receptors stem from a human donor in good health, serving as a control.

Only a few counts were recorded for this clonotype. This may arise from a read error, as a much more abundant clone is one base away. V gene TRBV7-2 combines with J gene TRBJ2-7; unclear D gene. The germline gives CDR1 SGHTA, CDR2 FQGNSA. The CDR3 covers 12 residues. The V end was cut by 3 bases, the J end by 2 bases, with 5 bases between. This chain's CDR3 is CASSFGPYEQYF. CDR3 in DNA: TGTGCCAGCAGCTTCGGTCCCTACGAGCAGTACTTC. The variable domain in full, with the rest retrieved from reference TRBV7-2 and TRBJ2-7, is GAGVSQSPSNKVTEKGKDVELRCDPISGHTALYWYRQSLGQGLEFLIYFQGNSAPDKSGLPSDRFSAERTGGSVSTLTIQRTQQEDSAVYLCASSFGPYEQYFGPGTRLTVT.

The chain's CDR3 is CSVHLKLAGTQYF. In DNA form, the CDR3 reads TGCAGCGTTCACCTTAAGCTAGCGGGGACCCAGTACTTC. The J gene is TRBJ2-5, the V gene TRBV29-1; 8 bases agree with TRBD2. The CDR3 contains 13 residues. Unmatched junction bases numbered 9, after V lost 5 bases and J lost 7 bases. Germline CDR1 reads SQVTM; CDR2 reads ANQGSEA. Combining the CDR3 with reference TRBV29-1 and TRBJ2-5 gives the whole variable domain SAVISQKPSRDICQRGTSLTIQCQVDSQVTMMFWYRQQPGQSLTLIATANQGSEATYESGFVIDKFPISRPNLTFSTLTVSNMSPEDSSIYLCSVHLKLAGTQYFGPGTRLLVL.

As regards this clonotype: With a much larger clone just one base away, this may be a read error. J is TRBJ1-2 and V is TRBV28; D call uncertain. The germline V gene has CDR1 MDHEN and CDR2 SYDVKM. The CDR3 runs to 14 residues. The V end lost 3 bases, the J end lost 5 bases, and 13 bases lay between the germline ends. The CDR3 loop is CASSFASSEYGYTF. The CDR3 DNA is TGTGCCAGCAGTTTTGCCTCCTCGGAGTATGGCTACACCTTC.

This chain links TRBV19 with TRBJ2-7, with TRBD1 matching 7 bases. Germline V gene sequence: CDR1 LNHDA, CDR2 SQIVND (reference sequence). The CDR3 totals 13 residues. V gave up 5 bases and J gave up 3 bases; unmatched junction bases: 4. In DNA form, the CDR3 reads TGTGCCAGTAGTGCCGCAGGGGGCTACGAGCAGTACTTC. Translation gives CASSAAGGYEQYF.

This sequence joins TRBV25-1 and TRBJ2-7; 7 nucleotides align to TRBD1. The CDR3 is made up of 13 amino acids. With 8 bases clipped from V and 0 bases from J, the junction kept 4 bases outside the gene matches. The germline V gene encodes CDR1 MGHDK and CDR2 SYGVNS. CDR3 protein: CASQDRDSYEQYF. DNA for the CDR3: TGTGCCAGCCAAGACAGGGACTCCTACGAGCAGTACTTC.

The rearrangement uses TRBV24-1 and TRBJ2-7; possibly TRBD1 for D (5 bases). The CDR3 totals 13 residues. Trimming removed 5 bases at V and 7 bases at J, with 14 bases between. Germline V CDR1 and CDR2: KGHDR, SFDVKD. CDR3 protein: CATSGDSLDEQYF. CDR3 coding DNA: TGTGCCACCAGTGGAGACAGCCTGGATGAGCAGTACTTC.

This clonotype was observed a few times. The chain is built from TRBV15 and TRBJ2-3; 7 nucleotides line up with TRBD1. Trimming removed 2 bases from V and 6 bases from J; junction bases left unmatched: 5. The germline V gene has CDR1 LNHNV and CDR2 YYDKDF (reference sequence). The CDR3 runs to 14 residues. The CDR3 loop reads CATSRPAQGDTQYF. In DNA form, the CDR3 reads TGTGCCACCAGCAGACCAGCACAGGGGGATACGCAGTATTTT.

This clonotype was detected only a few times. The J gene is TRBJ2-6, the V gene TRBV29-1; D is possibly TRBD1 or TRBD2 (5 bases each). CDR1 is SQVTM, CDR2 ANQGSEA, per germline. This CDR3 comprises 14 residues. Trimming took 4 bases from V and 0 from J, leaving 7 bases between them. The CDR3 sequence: CSVVGDSGANVLTF. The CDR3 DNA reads TGCAGCGTTGTGGGGGACTCTGGGGCCAACGTCCTGACTTTC.

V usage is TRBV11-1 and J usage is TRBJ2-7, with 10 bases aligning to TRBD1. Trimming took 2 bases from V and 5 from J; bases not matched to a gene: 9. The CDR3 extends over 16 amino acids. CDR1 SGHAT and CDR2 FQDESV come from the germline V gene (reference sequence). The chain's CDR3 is CASSLLPGQGWNEQYF. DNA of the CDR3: TGTGCCAGCAGCTTATTACCGGGACAGGGGTGGAACGAGCAGTACTTC.

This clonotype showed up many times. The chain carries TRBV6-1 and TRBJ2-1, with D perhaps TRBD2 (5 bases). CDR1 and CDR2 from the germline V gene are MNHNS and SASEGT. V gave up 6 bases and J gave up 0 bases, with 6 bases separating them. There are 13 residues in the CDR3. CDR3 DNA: TGTGCCAGCAGGCTAGCCTCCTACAATGAGCAGTTCTTC. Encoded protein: CASRLASYNEQFF.

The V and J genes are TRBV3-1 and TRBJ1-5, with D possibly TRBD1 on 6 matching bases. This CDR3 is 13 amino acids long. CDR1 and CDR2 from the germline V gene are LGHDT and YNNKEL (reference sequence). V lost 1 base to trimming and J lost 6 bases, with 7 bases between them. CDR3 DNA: TGTGCCAGCAGCCAAGGGGGGGCTCAGCCCCAGCATTTT. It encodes CASSQGGAQPQHF.

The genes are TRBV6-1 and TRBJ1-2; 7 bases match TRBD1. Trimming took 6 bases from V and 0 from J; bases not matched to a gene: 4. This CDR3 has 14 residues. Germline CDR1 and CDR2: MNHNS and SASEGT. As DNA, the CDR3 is TGTGCCAGCAGCTTCACAGGGGCTAACTATGGCTACACCTTC. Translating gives CASSFTGANYGYTF.

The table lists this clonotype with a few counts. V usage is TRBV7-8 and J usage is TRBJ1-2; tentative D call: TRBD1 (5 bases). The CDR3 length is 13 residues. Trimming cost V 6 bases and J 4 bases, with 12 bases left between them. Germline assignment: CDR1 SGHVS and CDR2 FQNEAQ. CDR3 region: CASSEGQGYGYTF. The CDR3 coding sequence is TGTGCCAGCAGTGAAGGTCAGGGCTATGGCTACACCTTC.

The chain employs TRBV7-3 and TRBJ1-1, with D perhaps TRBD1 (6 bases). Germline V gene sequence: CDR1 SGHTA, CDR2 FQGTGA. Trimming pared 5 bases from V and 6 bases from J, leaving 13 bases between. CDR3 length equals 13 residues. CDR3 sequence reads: CASSRTTGSEAFF. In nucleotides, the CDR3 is TGTGCCAGCAGCCGGACCACAGGGTCTGAAGCTTTCTTT.

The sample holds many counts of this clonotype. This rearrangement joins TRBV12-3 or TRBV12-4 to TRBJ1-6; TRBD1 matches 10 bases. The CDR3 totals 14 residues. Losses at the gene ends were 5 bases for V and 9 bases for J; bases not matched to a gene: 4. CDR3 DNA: TGTGCCAGCAGTCCGGGACAGGGGCGTTCACCCCTCCACTTT. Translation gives CASSPGQGRSPLHF.

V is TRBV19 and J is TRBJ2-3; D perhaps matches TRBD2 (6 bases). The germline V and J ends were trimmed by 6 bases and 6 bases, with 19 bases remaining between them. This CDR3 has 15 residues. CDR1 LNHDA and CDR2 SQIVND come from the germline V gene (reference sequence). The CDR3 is CASRQPGLSSDTQYF. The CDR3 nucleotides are TGTGCCAGTAGACAACCGGGACTTTCCTCGGATACGCAGTATTTT.

CDR3 sequence (DNA): TGTGCCACCAGTGACAAACAGGGGAATGAGCAGTTCTTC. Its translation: CATSDKQGNEQFF. This chain uses TRBV24-1 with TRBJ2-1, with 7 nucleotides matching TRBD1. Trimming took 4 bases from V and 7 from J; bases not matched to a gene: 3. Germline V lookup: CDR1 KGHDR, CDR2 SFDVKD. The CDR3 is 13 residues long.

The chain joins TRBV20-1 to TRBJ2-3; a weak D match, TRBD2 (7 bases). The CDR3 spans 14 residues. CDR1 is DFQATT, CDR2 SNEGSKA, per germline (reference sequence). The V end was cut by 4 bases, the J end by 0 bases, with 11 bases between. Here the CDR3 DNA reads TGCAGTGCTAACGGGGGGCCTAGCACAGATACGCAGTATTTT. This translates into CSANGGPSTDTQYF.

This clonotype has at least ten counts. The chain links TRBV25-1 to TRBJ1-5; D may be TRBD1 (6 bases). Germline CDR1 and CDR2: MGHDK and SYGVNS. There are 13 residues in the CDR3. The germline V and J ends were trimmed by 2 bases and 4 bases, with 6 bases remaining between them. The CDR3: CASSETGNQPQHF. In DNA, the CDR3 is TGTGCCAGCAGTGAAACAGGGAATCAGCCCCAGCATTTT.

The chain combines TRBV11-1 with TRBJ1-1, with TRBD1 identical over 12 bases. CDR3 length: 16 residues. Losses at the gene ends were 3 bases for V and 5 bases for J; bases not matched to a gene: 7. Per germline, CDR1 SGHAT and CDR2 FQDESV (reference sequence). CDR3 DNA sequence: TGTGCCAGCAGCTTCGGGACAGGGGGCAATAGGACTGAAGCTTTCTTT. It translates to CASSFGTGGNRTEAFF.

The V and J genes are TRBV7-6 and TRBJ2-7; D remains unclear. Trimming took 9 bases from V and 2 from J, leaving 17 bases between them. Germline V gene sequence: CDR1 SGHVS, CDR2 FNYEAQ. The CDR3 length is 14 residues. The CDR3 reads CASSIDGSPYEQYF. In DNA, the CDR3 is TGTGCCAGTAGTATAGATGGAAGCCCCTACGAGCAGTACTTC.

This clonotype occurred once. The CDR3 reads CSVEGQVGSYEQYF. The CDR3 DNA reads TGCAGCGTTGAGGGACAGGTAGGGTCCTACGAGCAGTACTTC. The chain uses TRBV29-1 and TRBJ2-7; 8 nucleotides agree with TRBD1. The V and J ends lost 3 bases and 1 base, in that order; junction bases with no gene match: 5. This CDR3 is 14 amino acids long. Germline CDR1 reads SQVTM; CDR2 reads ANQGSEA.

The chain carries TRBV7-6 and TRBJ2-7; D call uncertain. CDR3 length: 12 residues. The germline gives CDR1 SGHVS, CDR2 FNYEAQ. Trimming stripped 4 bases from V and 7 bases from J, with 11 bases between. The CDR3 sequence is CASSYARREQYF. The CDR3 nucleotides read TGTGCCAGCAGCTACGCTAGGAGAGAGCAGTACTTC.

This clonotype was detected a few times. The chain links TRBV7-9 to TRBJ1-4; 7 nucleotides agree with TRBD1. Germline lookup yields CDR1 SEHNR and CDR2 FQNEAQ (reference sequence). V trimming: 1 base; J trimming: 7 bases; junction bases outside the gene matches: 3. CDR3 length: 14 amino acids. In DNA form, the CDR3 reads TGTGCCAGCAGCTTAGGGGGGACAGCTGAAAAACTGTTTTTT. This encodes CASSLGGTAEKLFF.

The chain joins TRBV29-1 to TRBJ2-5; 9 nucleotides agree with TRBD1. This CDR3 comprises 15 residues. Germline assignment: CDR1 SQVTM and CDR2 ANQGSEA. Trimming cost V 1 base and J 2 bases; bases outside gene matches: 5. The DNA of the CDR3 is TGCAGCGTTGAAGGGGACAGGGAGGATCAAGAGACCCAGTACTTC. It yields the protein CSVEGDREDQETQYF. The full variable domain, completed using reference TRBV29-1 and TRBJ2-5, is SAVISQKPSRDICQRGTSLTIQCQVDSQVTMMFWYRQQPGQSLTLIATANQGSEATYESGFVIDKFPISRPNLTFSTLTVSNMSPEDSSIYLCSVEGDREDQETQYFGPGTRLLVL.

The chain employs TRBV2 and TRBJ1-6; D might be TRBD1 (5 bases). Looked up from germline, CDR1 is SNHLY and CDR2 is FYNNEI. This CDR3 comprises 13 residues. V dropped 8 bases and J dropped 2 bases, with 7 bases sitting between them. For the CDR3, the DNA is TGTGCCAGCCGGGGGGCCTATAATTCACCCCTCCACTTT. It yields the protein CASRGAYNSPLHF. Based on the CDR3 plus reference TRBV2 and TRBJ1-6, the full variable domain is EPEVTQTPSHQVTQMGQEVILRCVPISNHLYFYWYRQILGQKVEFLVSFYNNEISEKSEIFDDQFSVERPDGSNFTLKIRSTKLEDSAMYFCASRGAYNSPLHFGNGTRLTVT.

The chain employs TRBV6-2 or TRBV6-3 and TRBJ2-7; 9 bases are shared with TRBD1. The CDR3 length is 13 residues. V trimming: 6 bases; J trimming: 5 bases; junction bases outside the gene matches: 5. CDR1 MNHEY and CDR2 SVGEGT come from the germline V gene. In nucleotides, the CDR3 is TGTGCCAGCAGCCGGGACAGGGTTGACGAGCAGTACTTC. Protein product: CASSRDRVDEQYF.

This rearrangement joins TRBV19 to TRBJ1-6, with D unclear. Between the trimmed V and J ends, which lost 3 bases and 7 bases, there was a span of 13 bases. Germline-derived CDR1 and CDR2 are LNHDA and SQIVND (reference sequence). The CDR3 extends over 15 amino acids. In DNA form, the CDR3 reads TGTGCCAGTAGTATGCCGAGGTCAGTCAATTCACCCCTCCACTTT. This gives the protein CASSMPRSVNSPLHF.

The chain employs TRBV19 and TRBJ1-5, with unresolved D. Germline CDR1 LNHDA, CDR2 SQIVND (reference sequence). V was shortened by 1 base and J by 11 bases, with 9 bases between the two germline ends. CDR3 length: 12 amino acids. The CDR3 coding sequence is TGTGCCAGTAGTATAGTACCATGGTCCCAGCATTTT. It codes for CASSIVPWSQHF.

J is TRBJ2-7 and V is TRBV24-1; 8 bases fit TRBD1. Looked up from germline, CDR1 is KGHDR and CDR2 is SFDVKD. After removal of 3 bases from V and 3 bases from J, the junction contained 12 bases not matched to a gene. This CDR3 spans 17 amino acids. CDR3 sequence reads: CATSDRPPGGPDYEQYF. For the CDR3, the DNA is TGTGCCACCAGTGATCGTCCTCCAGGGGGCCCCGACTACGAGCAGTACTTC.

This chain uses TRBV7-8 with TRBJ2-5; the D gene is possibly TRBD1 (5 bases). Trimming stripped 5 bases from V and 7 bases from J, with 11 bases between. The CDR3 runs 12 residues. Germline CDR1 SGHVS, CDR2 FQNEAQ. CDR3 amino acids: CASSAPQGTQYF. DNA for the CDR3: TGTGCCAGCAGCGCCCCGCAGGGGACCCAGTACTTC.

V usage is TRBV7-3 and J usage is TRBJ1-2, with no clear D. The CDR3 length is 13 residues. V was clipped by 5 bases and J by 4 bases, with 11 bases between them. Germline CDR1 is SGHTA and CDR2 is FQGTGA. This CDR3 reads CASSVQVLYGYTF. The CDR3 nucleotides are TGTGCCAGCAGCGTCCAGGTACTCTATGGCTACACCTTC.